These T cell receptor beta chains were read from a single sample in a study of regulatory T cells in long-lasting Graves disease. TCRdb recomputed calls from the multiplex PCR reads with MiXCR, one row per CDR3 protein. The sample carries about 400,000 distinct CDR3 sequences, around 20% recorded once. This sample comprised peripheral blood mononuclear cells (PBMCs), obtained when the disease was refractory, from a patient treated with antithyroid drugs. These receptor sequences come from a female donor with Graves disease. CDR3s include the opening cysteine and the closing phenylalanine or tryptophan. Fields, in order: D gene, clone size, V gene, J gene, CDR3 DNA, CDR3 protein. D genes are given only for firm matches. Expanded clones are given a class, and other clones once, few, many or no size at all.

D gene: NA
clone size: few
V gene: TRBV7-2
J gene: TRBJ1-6
CDR3 DNA: TGTGCCAGCAGCTTGCGGGGAGGGGGGGGCAGCGGTAATTCACCCCTCCACTTT
CDR3 protein: CASSLRGGGGSGNSPLHF

D gene: NA
clone size: NA
V gene: TRBV20-1
J gene: TRBJ2-2
CDR3 DNA: TGCAGTGCCATAAGAGCCGGGGAGCTGTTTTTT
CDR3 protein: CSAIRAGELFF

D gene: NA
clone size: few
V gene: TRBV6-2/TRBV6-3
J gene: TRBJ2-5
CDR3 DNA: TGTGCCAGCAGTTACTCGCTCAGGGTCGGGGAGACCCAGTACTTC
CDR3 protein: CASSYSLRVGETQYF

D gene: NA
clone size: few
V gene: TRBV7-2
J gene: TRBJ2-2
CDR3 DNA: TGTGCCAGCAGCTTAGGGGGGGTGATAGCGAACACCGGGGAGCTGTTTTTT
CDR3 protein: CASSLGGVIANTGELFF

D gene: TRBD2
clone size: many
V gene: TRBV7-2
J gene: TRBJ2-7
CDR3 DNA: TGTGCCAGCAGCTTAGTACTAGCGGAGGCGAGGGAGCAGTACTTC
CDR3 protein: CASSLVLAEAREQYF

D gene: NA
clone size: NA
V gene: TRBV10-3
J gene: TRBJ1-1
CDR3 DNA: TGTGCCATCAGCGACCAAGGGTGGAACACTGAAGCTTTCTTT
CDR3 protein: CAISDQGWNTEAFF

D gene: NA
clone size: few
V gene: TRBV20-1
J gene: TRBJ1-2
CDR3 DNA: TGCAGTGCTAGAGACATAAAGAGGGGCGGCTACACCTTC
CDR3 protein: CSARDIKRGGYTF

D gene: NA
clone size: many
V gene: TRBV2
J gene: TRBJ2-5
CDR3 DNA: TGTGCCAGCAGCCAGATAGAGACCCAGTACTTC
CDR3 protein: CASSQIETQYF

D gene: TRBD1
clone size: many
V gene: TRBV28
J gene: TRBJ2-2
CDR3 DNA: TGTGCCAGCAGCCGGGACAGGGGGACCGGGGAGCTGTTTTTT
CDR3 protein: CASSRDRGTGELFF

D gene: NA
clone size: many
V gene: TRBV11-2
J gene: TRBJ1-3
CDR3 DNA: TGTGCCAGCCGCAAGATGGGGCAGTCTGGAAACACCATATATTTT
CDR3 protein: CASRKMGQSGNTIYF

D gene: TRBD2
clone size: NA
V gene: TRBV28
J gene: TRBJ2-1
CDR3 DNA: TGTGCCAGCAGTTCAAAACTAGCGGGAGCCTACAATGAGCAGTTCTTC
CDR3 protein: CASSSKLAGAYNEQFF

D gene: NA
clone size: few
V gene: TRBV7-9
J gene: TRBJ2-7
CDR3 DNA: TGTGCCAGCAGCTCCTCCATTGGTCCTTTCTACGAGCAGTACTTC
CDR3 protein: CASSSSIGPFYEQYF

D gene: NA
clone size: many
V gene: TRBV15
J gene: TRBJ2-7
CDR3 DNA: TGTGCCACCAGCCCTCGGGGGAACTACGAGCAGTACTTC
CDR3 protein: CATSPRGNYEQYF

D gene: NA
clone size: few
V gene: TRBV9
J gene: TRBJ2-7
CDR3 DNA: TGTGCCAGCAGCGCCCGGGACGGACCCTACGAGCAGTACTTC
CDR3 protein: CASSARDGPYEQYF

D gene: NA
clone size: few
V gene: TRBV9
J gene: TRBJ1-2
CDR3 DNA: TGTGCCAGCAGCGTTTCCCTCGGGACGGAGGGCTACACCTTC
CDR3 protein: CASSVSLGTEGYTF

D gene: NA
clone size: many
V gene: TRBV7-2
J gene: TRBJ1-1
CDR3 DNA: TGTGCCAGCAGCGTGCAAAACACTGAAGCTTTCTTT
CDR3 protein: CASSVQNTEAFF

D gene: NA
clone size: many
V gene: TRBV20-1
J gene: TRBJ2-5
CDR3 DNA: TGCAGTGCCCGGGACCCCAGGGAGACCCAGTACTTC
CDR3 protein: CSARDPRETQYF

D gene: TRBD1
clone size: many
V gene: TRBV12-3/TRBV12-4
J gene: TRBJ2-5
CDR3 DNA: TGTGCCAGCACCAATATGGGTGGGACAGGGGGCAGAGAGACCCAGTACTTC
CDR3 protein: CASTNMGGTGGRETQYF

D gene: TRBD2
clone size: NA
V gene: TRBV19
J gene: TRBJ2-7
CDR3 DNA: TGTGCCAGTAGTAAGGTTGCCGGACAGGGGGGGACTAGCGGGAGCTACGAGCAGTACTTC
CDR3 protein: CASSKVAGQGGTSGSYEQYF

D gene: TRBD1
clone size: many
V gene: TRBV6-2/TRBV6-3
J gene: TRBJ2-7
CDR3 DNA: TGTGCCAGCATCCCCGCGGGACAGGGGTATAACGAGCAGTACTTC
CDR3 protein: CASIPAGQGYNEQYF

D gene: NA
clone size: NA
V gene: TRBV10-3
J gene: TRBJ2-6
CDR3 DNA: TGTGCCATCAGTGCTGGGGGGAGTGGGGCCAACGTCCTGACTTTC
CDR3 protein: CAISAGGSGANVLTF

D gene: TRBD1
clone size: NA
V gene: TRBV6-2/TRBV6-3
J gene: TRBJ2-4
CDR3 DNA: TGTGCCAGCAGTTACGCGCCGGGACAGGGAATTCAGTACTTC
CDR3 protein: CASSYAPGQGIQYF

D gene: NA
clone size: NA
V gene: TRBV30
J gene: TRBJ2-2
CDR3 DNA: TGTGCCTGGAGGTCAGGGGCCCTAAACACCGGGGAGCTGTTTTTT
CDR3 protein: CAWRSGALNTGELFF

D gene: TRBD2
clone size: few
V gene: TRBV27
J gene: TRBJ2-7
CDR3 DNA: TGTGCCAGCAGTTTATCGGTCGGGAGGGCCTTCGAGCAGTACTTC
CDR3 protein: CASSLSVGRAFEQYF